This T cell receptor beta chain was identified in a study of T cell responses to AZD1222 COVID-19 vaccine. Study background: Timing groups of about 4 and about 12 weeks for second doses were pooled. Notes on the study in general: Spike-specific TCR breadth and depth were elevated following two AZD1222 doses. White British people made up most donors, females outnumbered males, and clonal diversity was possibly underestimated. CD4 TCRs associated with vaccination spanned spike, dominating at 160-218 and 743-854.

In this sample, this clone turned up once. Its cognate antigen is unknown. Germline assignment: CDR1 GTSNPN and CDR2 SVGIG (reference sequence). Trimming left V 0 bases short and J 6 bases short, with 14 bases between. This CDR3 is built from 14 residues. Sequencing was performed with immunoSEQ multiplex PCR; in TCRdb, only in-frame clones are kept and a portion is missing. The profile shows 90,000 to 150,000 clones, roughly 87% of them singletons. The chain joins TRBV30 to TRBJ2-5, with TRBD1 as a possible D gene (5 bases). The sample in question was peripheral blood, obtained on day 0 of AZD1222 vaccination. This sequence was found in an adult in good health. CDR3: CAWSVSGGAKTQYF. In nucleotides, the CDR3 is TGTGCCTGGAGTGTATCTGGTGGGGCGAAGACCCAGTACTTC.